The rows below give T cell receptor beta chains drawn from one sample of a study of T cells in Graves' hyperthyroidism and ophthalmopathy. TCRdb independently ran MiXCR on the multiplex PCR reads; one entry per CDR3 protein. Among some 250,000 distinct CDR3 sequences, 13% to 15% were seen once, and the ten largest hold 30%. The sequenced sample consisted of blood. The source of these receptors is a woman between 50 and 59 years old with Graves' hyperthyroidism that later progressed to Graves' ophthalmopathy. The CDR3 runs from the conserved cysteine through the conserved F or W. D genes are given only for firm matches. Clone size is shown for a subset of rows, as once, few, many or a class of expanded clone.

>TRBV3-1|many|TRBJ2-3|-
CASSQAGVADTQYF
TGTGCCAGCAGCCAAGCGGGAGTAGCAGATACGCAGTATTTT
>TRBV28|many|TRBJ2-7|TRBD2
CASSLRGLADSYEQYF
TGTGCCAGCAGTTTAAGGGGACTAGCGGATTCCTACGAGCAGTACTTC
>TRBV20-1|many|TRBJ2-2|-
CSAKGTPNTGELFF
TGCAGTGCTAAGGGGACTCCTAACACCGGGGAGCTGTTTTTT
>TRBV12-3/TRBV12-4|many|TRBJ2-1|TRBD2
CASSLGGLAGVSNEQFF
TGTGCCAGCAGTTTAGGCGGACTAGCGGGAGTTAGCAATGAGCAGTTCTTC
>TRBV24-1|many|TRBJ2-2|-
CATSARTPTSTGELFF
TGTGCCACCAGTGCTCGAACCCCCACGAGCACCGGGGAGCTGTTTTTT
>TRBV7-8|many|TRBJ1-1|-
CASSFRGGSEAFF
TGTGCCAGCAGCTTCCGGGGGGGGAGTGAAGCTTTCTTT
>TRBV11-2|many|TRBJ2-7|TRBD2
CASSKGGLAGGFSHEQYF
TGTGCCAGCAGCAAGGGGGGACTAGCGGGAGGGTTTTCCCACGAGCAGTACTTC
>TRBV2|many|TRBJ1-5|-
CASSEGIGGNQPQHF
TGTGCCAGCAGTGAAGGGATCGGTGGCAATCAGCCCCAGCATTTT
>TRBV5-1|-|TRBJ2-5|TRBD1
CASSLWGQGFQETQYF
TGCGCCAGCAGCTTGTGGGGACAGGGGTTCCAAGAGACCCAGTACTTC
>TRBV11-2|many|TRBJ1-1|-
CASSTRPRNRWNTEAFF
TGTGCCAGCAGCACCCGACCCCGCAACCGTTGGAACACTGAAGCTTTCTTT
>TRBV2|many|TRBJ2-1|-
CASSPLAINEQFF
TGTGCCAGCAGTCCCCTAGCTATCAATGAGCAGTTCTTC
>TRBV6-9|-|TRBJ2-1|TRBD2
CASSSGSPYNEQFF
TGCGCCAGCAGTAGCGGGAGCCCTTACAATGAGCAGTTCTTC
>TRBV2|many|TRBJ2-7|-
CASSRTVESEQYF
TGTGCCAGCAGTCGGACAGTGGAGAGCGAGCAGTACTTC
>TRBV12-3/TRBV12-4|few|TRBJ2-3|-
CTSKGSVTQYF
TGTACCAGCAAAGGAAGCGTTACGCAGTATTTT
>TRBV7-2|few|TRBJ1-2|-
CASSLAAGTGYTF
TGTGCCAGCAGCTTAGCTGCGGGGACCGGCTACACCTTC
>TRBV28|many|TRBJ2-3|TRBD1
CASSRDSQGFLTDTQYF
TGTGCCAGCAGTAGGGACAGTCAGGGGTTTCTTACAGATACGCAGTATTTT
>TRBV30|many|TRBJ1-1|TRBD1
CAWTPPDRRNTEAFF
TGTGCCTGGACCCCCCCGGACAGGCGGAACACTGAAGCTTTCTTT